The 32 T cell receptor beta chains below come from one sample, sequenced in a study of brain T cells in children with intractable seizures. The data were produced by immunoSEQ multiplex PCR, yet TCRdb's version contains in-frame clones alone and is incomplete. The sample consists of hundreds of thousands of clones, 93% of them appearing once. Time point defined: blood from clinic visit 5 months post-surgery; TSC patient then seizure free. Here the sequenced sample was peripheral blood, taken more than 4 months after surgery. The receptors originated from a boy younger than two with tuberous sclerosis and intractable seizures.

This chain connects TRBV5-8 to TRBJ1-1, with D unclear. The ends were cut back, 4 bases at V and 5 bases at J, with 15 bases in the middle. Germline V gene sequence: CDR1 SGHTS, CDR2 YDEGEE. The CDR3 extends over 14 amino acids. The CDR3 sequence: CASSPPLGGTEAFF. The CDR3 nucleotides read TGTGCCAGCAGCCCCCCGTTAGGAGGGACTGAAGCTTTCTTT.

The V gene is TRBV11-3, the J gene TRBJ2-2; perhaps TRBD1 as D (6 bases). Trimming pared 7 bases from V and 6 bases from J, leaving 24 bases between. Germline V lookup: CDR1 SGHNT, CDR2 YENEEA. The CDR3 has 17 amino acids. Here the CDR3 DNA reads TGTGCCAGCACCAACGGCCCAGGGACACCAGGGCCCGGGGAGCTGTTTTTT. Its translation is CASTNGPGTPGPGELFF.

The chain employs TRBV29-1 and TRBJ2-7, with 7 bases that match TRBD2. V was clipped by 4 bases and J by 6 bases; unmatched bases: 12. The V gene's germline CDR1 is SQVTM and CDR2 ANQGSEA. The CDR3 totals 14 residues. CDR3 loop: CSVVGYAGVSEQYF. The CDR3 region has the DNA TGCAGCGTTGTGGGGTACGCGGGAGTGAGCGAGCAGTACTTC.

V and J are TRBV2 and TRBJ2-3; D remains unclear. CDR3 length: 15 residues. Germline V gives CDR1 SNHLY, CDR2 FYNNEI. V lost 5 bases and J 4 bases, leaving 16 bases between the germline ends. CDR3 residues: CASSHLGATADTQYF. The CDR3 DNA reads TGTGCCAGCAGTCACCTCGGAGCTACGGCAGATACGCAGTATTTT.

The J gene is TRBJ1-2, the V gene TRBV10-3; D unresolved. Germline assignment: CDR1 ENHRY and CDR2 SYGVKD. Trimming shortened V by 3 bases and J by 4 bases, and 9 bases separated the two germline ends. This CDR3 comprises 13 residues. CDR3 sequence reads: CAISDEGSYGYTF. Here the CDR3 DNA reads TGTGCCATCAGTGATGAAGGTTCCTATGGCTACACCTTC.

A word on this clone: Other DNA sequences in this specimen translate into the identical CDR3. The chain links TRBV18 to TRBJ1-1; D gene ambiguous. Germline loops: CDR1 KGHSH, CDR2 LQKENI. Trimming left V 3 bases short and J 4 bases short, with 3 bases between. The CDR3 contains 11 residues. The CDR3 coding sequence is TGTGCCAGCTCACCGGGCACTGAAGCTTTCTTT. Its translation: CASSPGTEAFF.

This clone was detected only a few times. The chain has TRBV27 and TRBJ2-3; TRBD2 agrees at 8 bases. Germline CDR1 reads MNHEY; CDR2 reads SMNVEV (reference sequence). The CDR3 runs to 15 residues. V lost 11 bases to trimming and J lost 2 bases; unmatched junction nucleotides: 12. CDR3 sequence (DNA): TGTGCCTCCGCGGGGGGCGGGGTTTACACAGATACGCAGTATTTT. Translating gives CASAGGGVYTDTQYF.

This clone was counted a few times. The chain links TRBV4-1 to TRBJ2-1; 13 nucleotides line up with TRBD2. V trimming: 0 bases; J trimming: 7 bases; junction bases outside the gene matches: 18. Germline V lookup: CDR1 MGHRA, CDR2 YSYEKL. This CDR3 contains 21 residues. The CDR3 region is CASSQDRWGTSGKKGTNEQFF. DNA for the CDR3: TGCGCCAGCAGCCAAGATAGGTGGGGGACTAGCGGGAAAAAGGGTACGAATGAGCAGTTCTTC.

This chain uses TRBV28 with TRBJ2-3; perhaps TRBD1 as D (5 bases). This CDR3 spans 16 amino acids. Germline V gene lookup returns CDR1 MDHEN and CDR2 SYDVKM. V shed 6 bases and J shed 5 bases, with 21 bases lying between them. CDR3 nucleotides: TGTGCCAGCAGCGCGAGCCCGGACATACCGATAGATACGCAGTATTTT. It yields the protein CASSASPDIPIDTQYF.

The rearrangement uses TRBV30 and TRBJ1-2; 7 bases are shared with TRBD1. The germline V gene has CDR1 GTSNPN and CDR2 SVGIG (reference sequence). The V gene end was trimmed by 5 bases and the J gene end by 3 bases; junction bases not matched to a gene: 9. The CDR3 contains 14 residues. Here the CDR3 DNA reads TGTGCCTGGCGGCCCCGGGGGACAGACTATGGCTACACCTTC. This translates into CAWRPRGTDYGYTF.

The genes are TRBV4-1 and TRBJ2-7; D possibly corresponds to TRBD2 (5 bases). This CDR3 spans 15 amino acids. Trimming removed 0 bases from V and 6 bases from J, with 15 bases in between. Looked up from germline, CDR1 is MGHRA and CDR2 is YSYEKL. Here the CDR3 reads CASSQEERRAGEQYF. The CDR3 nucleotides read TGCGCCAGCAGCCAAGAAGAACGAAGGGCGGGCGAGCAGTACTTC.

The rearrangement uses TRBV10-3 and TRBJ2-4; D might be TRBD2 (6 bases). With 6 bases removed from V and 6 bases from J, the gap between germline ends came to 18 bases. Germline lookup yields CDR1 ENHRY and CDR2 SYGVKD. The CDR3 extends over 15 amino acids. The CDR3: CAIRRDDLRGNIQYF. CDR3 DNA sequence: TGTGCCATCAGACGGGACGACCTGCGGGGAAACATTCAGTACTTC.

The chain employs TRBV27 and TRBJ1-6; D possibly corresponds to TRBD1 (6 bases). Trimming pared 3 bases from V and 9 bases from J, leaving 12 bases between. Germline V CDR1 and CDR2: MNHEY, SMNVEV (reference sequence). The CDR3 spans 14 residues. The CDR3 sequence is CASSFGGPSSPLHF. The CDR3 coding sequence is TGTGCCAGCAGTTTCGGGGGGCCGAGTTCACCCCTCCACTTT.

The chain is built from TRBV5-4 and TRBJ2-5, with D unresolved. V lost 6 bases to trimming and J lost 4 bases, with 13 bases between them. Germline V lookup: CDR1 SGHNT, CDR2 YYREEE (reference sequence). The CDR3 length is 13 residues. CDR3 bases: TGTGCCAGCACTACGGGCCGGTCAGAGACCCAGTACTTC. Protein sequence: CASTTGRSETQYF.

The chain employs TRBV3-1 (or the pseudogene TRBV3-2) and TRBJ2-4; D gene unclear. V lost 3 bases and J 6 bases, leaving 9 bases between the germline ends. CDR1 is LGHDT, CDR2 YNNKEL, per germline (reference sequence). The length of the CDR3 is 13 residues. As DNA, the CDR3 is TGTGCCAGCAGCCAGATGGAGAGAAACATTCAGTACTTC. It codes for CASSQMERNIQYF.

This rearrangement joins TRBV11-3 to TRBJ1-1; D is undetermined. Trimming shortened V by 4 bases and J by 2 bases, and 11 bases separated the two germline ends. Germline V gives CDR1 SGHNT, CDR2 YENEEA. CDR3 length: 14 residues. This CDR3 is CASSSPGKNTEAFF. The CDR3 DNA reads TGTGCCAGCAGCTCTCCTGGGAAAAACACTGAAGCTTTCTTT. The entire variable domain, with the rest obtained from reference TRBV11-3 and TRBJ1-1, is as follows: EAGVVQSPRYKIIEKKQPVAFWCNPISGHNTLYWYLQNLGQGPELLIRYENEEAVDDSQLPKDRFSAERLKGVDSTLKIQPAELGDSAVYLCASSSPGKNTEAFFGQGTRLTVV.

The V call is TRBV30, the J call TRBJ2-7; D is possibly TRBD2 (7 bases). Trimming pared 4 bases from V and 6 bases from J, leaving 13 bases between. There are 12 residues in the CDR3. Germline assignment: CDR1 GTSNPN and CDR2 SVGIG (reference sequence). This CDR3 reads CAWNTGRGEQYF. The DNA for the CDR3 is TGTGCCTGGAATACAGGGAGGGGCGAGCAGTACTTC.

V is TRBV19 and J is TRBJ1-4, with D possibly TRBD1 on 5 matching bases. This CDR3 has 15 residues. The V gene lost 3 bases and the J gene lost 0 bases, with 8 bases spanning the gap. Germline V gene lookup returns CDR1 LNHDA and CDR2 SQIVND (reference sequence). Written as DNA, the CDR3 is TGTGCCAGTAGTATTAAGACAGCAACTAATGAAAAACTGTTTTTT. Protein sequence: CASSIKTATNEKLFF.

The rearrangement joins TRBV3-1 (or the pseudogene TRBV3-2) to TRBJ2-1, with 9 bases fitting TRBD1. The CDR3 totals 15 residues. V lost 5 bases and J lost 9; bases outside the gene matches: 11. Germline CDR1 LGHDT, CDR2 YNNKEL (reference sequence). CDR3 nucleotides: TGTGCCAGCAGCGATCGGGACAGGGTCCCAAGTGAGCAGTTCTTC. Translating it yields CASSDRDRVPSEQFF.

The rearrangement links TRBV3-1 (or the pseudogene TRBV3-2) to TRBJ1-2; 9 bases agree with TRBD1. The germline CDR1 and CDR2 sequences are LGHDT and YNNKEL (reference sequence). The CDR3 loop spans 16 amino acids. V lost 4 bases and J lost 2; bases outside the gene matches: 8. CDR3 amino acids: CASSRALGQGNYGYTF. The CDR3 nucleotides are TGTGCCAGCAGCCGCGCGCTGGGACAGGGAAACTATGGCTACACCTTC.

The chain joins TRBV27 to TRBJ1-1; D remains unclear. This CDR3 is built from 13 residues. With 1 base removed from V and 1 base from J, the gap between germline ends came to 4 bases. CDR1 and CDR2 (germline): MNHEY, SMNVEV (reference sequence). The CDR3 here is CASSLWANTEAFF. The DNA of the CDR3 is TGTGCCAGCAGTTTATGGGCGAACACTGAAGCTTTCTTT.

This clone showed up just once. The chain has TRBV24-1 and TRBJ2-1; D remains unclear. The ends were cut back, 2 bases at V and 8 bases at J, with 9 bases in the middle. In germline, CDR1 is KGHDR, CDR2 SFDVKD. This CDR3 spans 13 amino acids. The CDR3 DNA reads as TGTGCCACCAGTGATTCCGGCGTGGATGAGCAGTTCTTC. Amino acid sequence: CATSDSGVDEQFF.

This chain connects TRBV5-6 to TRBJ2-1; the D gene could be TRBD1 or TRBD2 (5 bases each). CDR3 length: 12 amino acids. V gave up 3 bases and J gave up 10 bases, with 11 bases separating them. The V gene's germline CDR1 is SGHDT and CDR2 YYEEEE. CDR3 coding DNA: TGTGCCAGCAGCTCGGGCTGGGGGGAGCAGTTCTTC. Encoded protein: CASSSGWGEQFF.

V usage is TRBV7-9 and J usage is TRBJ1-2; D might be TRBD1 (5 bases). Trimming cost V 3 bases and J 5 bases, with 10 bases left between them. This CDR3 region has 13 residues. The V gene's germline CDR1 is SEHNR and CDR2 FQNEAQ (reference sequence). CDR3 bases: TGTGCCAGCAGCTTGGGTGAGGGGTATGGCTACACCTTC. It is translated as CASSLGEGYGYTF.

This chain joins TRBV2 and TRBJ1-4, with 8 bases that match TRBD1. CDR3 length equals 19 residues. The J segment lost 8 bases and the V segment lost 1 base, leaving 18 bases of the junction unmatched. Germline lookup yields CDR1 SNHLY and CDR2 FYNNEI. CDR3 amino acids: CASSEGASLRGQGGEKLFF. The CDR3 DNA follows: TGTGCCAGCAGTGAAGGGGCAAGCCTCAGAGGACAGGGCGGCGAAAAACTGTTTTTT.

The chain uses TRBV3-1 (or the pseudogene TRBV3-2) and TRBJ2-7; tentative D call: TRBD1 (6 bases). The CDR3 consists of 14 residues. Germline V gene data show CDR1 as LGHDT and CDR2 as YNNKEL (reference sequence). V was trimmed by 0 bases and J by 6 bases, leaving 12 bases between them. As DNA, the CDR3 is TGTGCCAGCAGCCAAGAGTGGCAGGGGATCGAGCAGTACTTC. Translating it yields CASSQEWQGIEQYF.

The rearrangement links TRBV4-1 to TRBJ1-2; a weak D match, TRBD1 (5 bases). The V gene's germline CDR1 is MGHRA and CDR2 YSYEKL. CDR3 size: 15 residues. The germline V and J ends were trimmed by 0 bases and 6 bases, with 14 bases remaining between them. CDR3 protein: CASSQDPGTAHGYTF. For the CDR3, the DNA is TGCGCCAGCAGCCAAGATCCAGGGACGGCGCATGGCTACACCTTC.

The J gene is TRBJ1-1, the V gene TRBV24-1; unclear D gene. The CDR3 is 13 amino acids. The germline V and J ends were trimmed by 4 bases and 4 bases, with 9 bases remaining between them. Looked up from germline, CDR1 is KGHDR and CDR2 is SFDVKD. CDR3 loop: CATSEGMRTEAFF. CDR3 sequence (DNA): TGTGCCACCAGTGAGGGGATGCGCACTGAAGCTTTCTTT.

The chain carries TRBV4-1 and TRBJ1-1; the D is unclear. CDR1 is MGHRA and CDR2 is YSYEKL in the germline V gene. Trimming removed 0 bases from V and 1 base from J, with 9 bases in between. The CDR3 contains 15 residues. CDR3 loop: CASSQEDGGNTEAFF. The CDR3 DNA is TGCGCCAGCAGCCAAGAGGACGGTGGGAACACTGAAGCTTTCTTT.

The chain recombines TRBV10-1 with TRBJ2-7; 8 bases are a match to TRBD2. CDR1 WNHNN and CDR2 SYGVQD come from the germline V gene (reference sequence). Losses at the gene ends were 3 bases for V and 5 bases for J; bases not matched to a gene: 6. The CDR3 has 14 amino acids. This CDR3 is CASSDGRAGDEQYF. Written as DNA, the CDR3 is TGCGCCAGCAGTGACGGGAGGGCTGGGGACGAGCAGTACTTC.

The rearrangement uses TRBV28 and TRBJ2-7; 13 bases map to TRBD2. Germline V gene lookup returns CDR1 MDHEN and CDR2 SYDVKM. Losses at the gene ends were 3 bases for V and 6 bases for J; bases not matched to a gene: 11. The length of the CDR3 is 17 residues. CDR3 residues: CASSLVRTSGSVGEQYF. DNA for the CDR3: TGTGCCAGCAGTTTGGTTCGGACTAGCGGGAGTGTCGGCGAGCAGTACTTC.

The V and J genes are TRBV9 and TRBJ1-2; D might be TRBD1 (6 bases). The germline V and J ends were trimmed by 4 bases and 3 bases, with 19 bases remaining between them. Germline V gene lookup returns CDR1 SGDLS and CDR2 YYNGEE. This CDR3 comprises 16 residues. In DNA form, the CDR3 reads TGTGCCAGCAGCAGGGGAGATGGGGGGCAGGACTATGGCTACACCTTC. As protein: CASSRGDGGQDYGYTF. Full variable domain (missing parts from reference TRBV9 and TRBJ1-2): DSGVTQTPKHLITATGQRVTLRCSPRSGDLSVYWYQQSLDQGLQFLIQYYNGEERAKGNILERFSAQQFPDLHSELNLSSLELGDSALYFCASSRGDGGQDYGYTFGSGTRLTVV.